This T cell receptor beta chain was profiled in a study of T cell responses to AZD1222 COVID-19 vaccine. Study information: It was second doses at about 4 or about 12 weeks that were pooled.

The study's findings and limits: There were mostly white British donors and more females than males, and clonal diversity was possibly underestimated.

The assay was immunoSEQ multiplex PCR, and TCRdb's table has in-frame clones only and misses some. This sample yields around 190,000 clones, of which around 92% are seen a single time; 1% to 1.5% belongs to the top ten. This CDR3 spans 16 amino acids. V lost 5 bases, J lost 2 bases, and 6 bases stayed unmatched. Germline V gene sequence: CDR1 MDHEN, CDR2 SYDVKM. Worth noting for this clone: Its antigen is not known.

The clonotype originates from an adult in good health. This chain joins TRBV28 and TRBJ2-3, with TRBD2 identical over 11 bases. Sequencing was performed on peripheral blood, taken on day 0 of AZD1222 vaccination. CDR3 sequence: CASSTVAGGVTDTQYF. Here the CDR3 DNA reads TGTGCCAGCAGTACGGTAGCGGGGGGGGTCACAGATACGCAGTATTTT.